The T cell receptor beta chain described here comes from a study of blood T cells in healthy people across ages. Study-level background: Per two T cells, about one barcoded beta molecule was captured through template switching. Findings and limits, study-wide: The fall in TCR beta diversity per million T cells was roughly linear with age.

With a J-beta primer mix and a sample-barcoded 5' primer, a second PCR ran about 7 to 12 cycles. From the 5' RACE reads, TCRdb called clonotypes with MiXCR, one entry per CDR3 protein. The data hold about 650,000 distinct CDR3 sequences, with about a third observed a single time. The authors isolated at least 6 million PBMCs per sample. Per germline, CDR1 KGHSH and CDR2 LQKENI. V dropped 4 bases and J dropped 4 bases, with 11 bases sitting between them. This CDR3 contains 14 residues. This clonotype appeared a few times. Its antigen is still unknown. This TCR was recovered from a woman older than 75 in good health. The rearrangement joins TRBV18 to TRBJ2-1; D might be TRBD1 (5 bases). The sample taken for sequencing was blood. The CDR3 loop reads CASSRQPIYNEQFF. CDR3 bases: TGTGCCAGCTCACGACAGCCAATTTACAATGAGCAGTTCTTC.